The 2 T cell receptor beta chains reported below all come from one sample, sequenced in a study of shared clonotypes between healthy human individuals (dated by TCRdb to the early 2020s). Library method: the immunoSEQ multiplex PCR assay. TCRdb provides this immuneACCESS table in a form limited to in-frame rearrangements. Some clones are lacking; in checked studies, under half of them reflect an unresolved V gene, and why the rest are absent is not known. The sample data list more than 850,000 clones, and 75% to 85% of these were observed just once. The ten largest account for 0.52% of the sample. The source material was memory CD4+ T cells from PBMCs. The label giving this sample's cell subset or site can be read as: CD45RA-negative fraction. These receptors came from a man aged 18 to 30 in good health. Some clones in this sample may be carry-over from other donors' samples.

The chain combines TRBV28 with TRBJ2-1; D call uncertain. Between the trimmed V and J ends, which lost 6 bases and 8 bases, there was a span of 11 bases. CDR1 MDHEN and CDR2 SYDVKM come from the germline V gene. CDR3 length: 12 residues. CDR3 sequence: CASSQFMDEQFF. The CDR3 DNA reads TGTGCCAGCAGCCAGTTCATGGATGAGCAGTTCTTC.

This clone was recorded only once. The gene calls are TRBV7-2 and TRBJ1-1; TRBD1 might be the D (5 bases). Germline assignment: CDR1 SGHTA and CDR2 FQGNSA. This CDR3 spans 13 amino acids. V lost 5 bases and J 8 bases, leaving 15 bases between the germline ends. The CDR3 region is CASSLSLTVEAFF. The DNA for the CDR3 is TGTGCCAGCAGCCTTTCACTGACAGTCGAAGCTTTCTTT. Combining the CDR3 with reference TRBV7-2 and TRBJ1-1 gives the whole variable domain GAGVSQSPSNKVTEKGKDVELRCDPISGHTALYWYRQSLGQGLEFLIYFQGNSAPDKSGLPSDRFSAERTGGSVSTLTIQRTQQEDSAVYLCASSLSLTVEAFFGQGTRLTVV.